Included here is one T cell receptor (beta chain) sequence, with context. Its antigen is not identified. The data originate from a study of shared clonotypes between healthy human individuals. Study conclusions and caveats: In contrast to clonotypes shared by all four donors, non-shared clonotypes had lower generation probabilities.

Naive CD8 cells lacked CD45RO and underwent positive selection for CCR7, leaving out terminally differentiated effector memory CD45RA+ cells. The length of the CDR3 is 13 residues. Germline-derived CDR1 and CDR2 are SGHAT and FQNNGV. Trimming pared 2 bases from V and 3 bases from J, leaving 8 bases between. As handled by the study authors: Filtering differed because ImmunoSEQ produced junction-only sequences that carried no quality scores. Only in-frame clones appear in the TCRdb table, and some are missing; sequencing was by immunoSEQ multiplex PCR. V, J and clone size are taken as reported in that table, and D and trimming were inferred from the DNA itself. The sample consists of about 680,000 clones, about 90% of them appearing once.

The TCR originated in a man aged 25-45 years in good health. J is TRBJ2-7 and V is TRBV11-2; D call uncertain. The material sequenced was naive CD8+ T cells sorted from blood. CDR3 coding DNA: TGTGCCAGCAGCTTATTTGGAGTCTACGAGCAGTACTTC. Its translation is CASSLFGVYEQYF.